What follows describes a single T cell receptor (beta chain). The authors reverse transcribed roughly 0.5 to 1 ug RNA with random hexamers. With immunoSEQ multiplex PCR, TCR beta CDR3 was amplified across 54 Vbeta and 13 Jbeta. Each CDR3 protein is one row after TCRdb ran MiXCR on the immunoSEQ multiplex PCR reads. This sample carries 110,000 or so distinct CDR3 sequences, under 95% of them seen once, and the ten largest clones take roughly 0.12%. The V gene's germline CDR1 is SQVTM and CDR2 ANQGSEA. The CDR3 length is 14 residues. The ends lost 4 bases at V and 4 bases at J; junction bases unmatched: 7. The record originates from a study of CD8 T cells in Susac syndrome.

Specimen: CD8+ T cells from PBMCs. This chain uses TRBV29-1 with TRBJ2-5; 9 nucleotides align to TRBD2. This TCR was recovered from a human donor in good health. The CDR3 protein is CSVAGGRAVETQYF. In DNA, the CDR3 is TGCAGCGTTGCTGGCGGGAGGGCCGTAGAGACCCAGTACTTC.